These T cell receptor beta chains were read from a single sample in a study of blood T cell repertoires in COVID-19. Only in-frame clones appear in the TCRdb table, and some are missing; sequencing was by immunoSEQ multiplex PCR. The table includes some 200,000 clones, over 75% detected once. Material for sequencing was peripheral blood. Receptors were obtained from a woman aged 70 to 79 with COVID-19, enrolled during active disease. Both conserved end residues are part of each CDR3. Fields, in order: J gene, V gene, clone size, D gene, CDR3 DNA, CDR3 protein. The D gene is left open where the match is weak. Only some rows state a clone size, as once, few, many or a class for expanded clones.

>TRBJ2-2|TRBV7-2|.|TRBD2
TGTGCCAGCAGCTTAGCGACTAGCGGGACCGGGGAGCTGTTTTTT
CASSLATSGTGELFF
>TRBJ2-5|TRBV4-1|.|.
TGCGCCAGCAGCCAAAGTGAGACTAGGGGGCGTGGGGGGACCCAGTACTTC
CASSQSETRGRGGTQYF
>TRBJ1-2|TRBV13|.|TRBD1
TGTGCCAGCAGCGAGAGGACAGGGTATAATGGCTACACCTTC
CASSERTGYNGYTF
>TRBJ2-2|TRBV3-1/TRBV3-2|.|.
TGTGCCAGCAGCCCCCCCCGGGCGGGACGGGGCACCGGGGAGCTGTTTTTT
CASSPPRAGRGTGELFF
>TRBJ2-3|TRBV3-1/TRBV3-2|.|TRBD2
TGTGCCAGCAGCCCGTATAGCGGGTTCACAGATACGCAGTATTTT
CASSPYSGFTDTQYF
>TRBJ2-1|TRBV3-1/TRBV3-2|.|TRBD2
TGTGCCACCCGCGGCCGGGGGGGCAATGAGCAGTTCTTC
CATRGRGGNEQFF
>TRBJ2-1|TRBV7-9|.|.
TGTGCCAGCAGCTTAGTCGGGGGAAGCTCCTACAATGAGCAGTTCTTC
CASSLVGGSSYNEQFF
>TRBJ1-1|TRBV27|.|.
TGTGCCAGCAGTTCGGCCAGGGTCACTGAAGCTTTCTTT
CASSSARVTEAFF
>TRBJ1-3|TRBV3-1/TRBV3-2|.|.
TGTGCCAGCAGCCTCGGGACAATAGGAAACACCATATATTTT
CASSLGTIGNTIYF
>TRBJ2-7|TRBV19|.|TRBD1
TGTGCCAGTAGCCAGTATCCGGGACAGGGGTACGAGCAGTACTTC
CASSQYPGQGYEQYF
>TRBJ2-5|TRBV7-3|.|TRBD2
TGTGCCAGCAGCTTAGCCGGGGGGTCAGAGACCCAGTACTTC
CASSLAGGSETQYF
>TRBJ2-3|TRBV4-1|.|.
TGCGCCAGCAGCCAACCCTCCTCAGATACGCAGTATTTT
CASSQPSSDTQYF
>TRBJ1-3|TRBV28|once|.
TGTGCCAGCAGTTTGAGCGCAGGGGCCGGAAACACCATATATTTT
CASSLSAGAGNTIYF
>TRBJ2-2|TRBV5-1|.|.
TGCGCCAGCAGCTCAACCAGGACAGTGAACACCGGGGAGCTGTTTTTT
CASSSTRTVNTGELFF
>TRBJ1-1|TRBV3-1/TRBV3-2|.|.
TGTGCCAGCAGCCCCGGACGGCAGGGTGAAGCTTTCTTT
CASSPGRQGEAFF
>TRBJ1-2|TRBV3-1/TRBV3-2|.|.
TGTGCCAGCAGCCAAGACTTGGCCAGAAGCTATGGCTACACCTTC
CASSQDLARSYGYTF
>TRBJ1-2|TRBV19|.|.
TGTGCCAGTAATAGGGGCGGAGGCTACACCTTC
CASNRGGGYTF
>TRBJ1-1|TRBV29-1|.|.
TGCAGCGTTGCCAAGGGGCGGAACACTGAAGCTTTCTTT
CSVAKGRNTEAFF
>TRBJ2-5|TRBV19|.|.
TGTGCCAGTAGTATAAACAGGGCTGAGACCCAGTACTTC
CASSINRAETQYF
>TRBJ1-3|TRBV6-5|.|.
TGTGCCAGCAGTTACGGCAACAGCGGAAACACCATATATTTT
CASSYGNSGNTIYF
>TRBJ1-1|TRBV2|once|.
TGTGCCAGCATTCTACAGGGGAACACTGAAGCTTTCTTT
CASILQGNTEAFF
>TRBJ1-1|TRBV5-4|.|.
TGTGCCAGCAGCTTGGCGGGCAGGGATGAAGCTTTCTTT
CASSLAGRDEAFF
>TRBJ1-2|TRBV21-1|.|.
TGTGCCGAGAGAGCGGAAGAGGGGGACAGGGGCCCGATCGAGGGTGGCTACACCTTC
CAERAEEGDRGPIEGGYTF
>TRBJ1-1|TRBV2|few|.
TGTGCCAGCCAGCGAAACACTGAAGCTTTCTTT
CASQRNTEAFF